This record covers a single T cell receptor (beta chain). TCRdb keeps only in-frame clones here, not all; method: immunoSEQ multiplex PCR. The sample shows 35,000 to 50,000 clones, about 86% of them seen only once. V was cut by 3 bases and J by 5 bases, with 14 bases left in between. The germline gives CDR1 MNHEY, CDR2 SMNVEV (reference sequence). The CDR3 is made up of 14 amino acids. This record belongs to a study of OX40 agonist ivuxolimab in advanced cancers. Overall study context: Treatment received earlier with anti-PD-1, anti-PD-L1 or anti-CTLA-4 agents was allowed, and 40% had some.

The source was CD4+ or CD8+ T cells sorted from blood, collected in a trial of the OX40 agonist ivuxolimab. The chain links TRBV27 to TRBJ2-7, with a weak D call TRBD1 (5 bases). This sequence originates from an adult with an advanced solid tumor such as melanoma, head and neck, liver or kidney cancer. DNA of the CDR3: TGTGCCAGCAGTTTTTGGCAGGGAAACGACGAGCAGTACTTC. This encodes CASSFWQGNDEQYF.